The T cell receptor (beta chain) described here comes from a study of shared clonotypes between healthy human individuals. Germline assignment: CDR1 SEHNR and CDR2 FQNEAQ (reference sequence). The CDR3 has 15 amino acids. Losses at the gene ends were 0 bases for V and 8 bases for J; bases not matched to a gene: 6. Only in-frame clones appear in the TCRdb table, and some are missing; sequencing was by immunoSEQ multiplex PCR. The sample yields roughly 1,500,000 clones, 95% to 99% seen once. General study points: Naive subsets typically showed greater estimated richness than memory subsets.

As regards this clone: The target antigen is unknown.

The TCR was taken from a young man in good health. The sample comprised naive CD4+ T cells sorted from blood. The subset: CD45RA+ positively selected. The chain has TRBV7-9 and TRBJ1-4; TRBD1 aligns across 7 bases. CDR3 coding DNA: TGTGCCAGCAGCTTAGCGCTAGGGGGCGAGGAAAAACTGTTTTTT. Protein: CASSLALGGEEKLFF.